This TCR beta chain was captured in a study of siplizumab effects on memory and regulatory T cells. General study findings and limits: Naive T cells appeared more varied than memory cells and looked like key alloresponse contributors. Whether the proliferating Tregs (from siplizumab cultures) were suppressive was not confirmed. There were only a minor fraction of alloreactive clones that mapped to unstimulated subsets. Mappable CD4+ clones that were alloreactive averaged approximately 69% Treg-derived with siplizumab versus approximately 29% in controls.

Per germline, CDR1 MNHNS and CDR2 SASEGT. The CDR3 length is 15 residues. Trimming shortened V by 1 base and J by 6 bases, and 15 bases separated the two germline ends. Clones were read by immunoSEQ multiplex PCR, and TCRdb kept only the in-frame ones, dropping some. This table holds 90,000 to 150,000 clones, just under 95% found once. As regards this clone: Antigen unknown.

This chain uses TRBV6-1 with TRBJ1-2, with D uncertain. The TCR was taken from a human donor in good health. The sequenced sample was non-Treg CD4+ T cells sorted from blood. The CDR3 bases are TGTGCCAGCAGTGAAGTAAGACTTTCATTCAATGGCTACACCTTC. Translating it yields CASSEVRLSFNGYTF.